One sample yielded the 21 T cell receptor beta chains listed below, sequenced in a study of metastatic and nonmetastatic thyroid tumors. MiXCR re-clonotyped the PCR reads for TCRdb. This sample carries some 93,000 clones, about 13% of them seen once, and the ten largest clones take about 10%. No treatment had been given to any patient before thyroid surgery. The sequencing sample was made of blood. The source of these receptors is a female donor with papillary thyroid cancer or a benign thyroid nodule (not recorded which). Some clones in this sample may be carry-over from other donors' samples.

This clone appeared a few times. Sequence at one end of the junction differs from germline and may be a read error. The same CDR3 can be traced to other DNA sequences in this sample. The chain couples TRBV28 to TRBJ1-5, with D possibly TRBD1 on 5 matching bases. CDR1 and CDR2 from the germline V gene are MDHEN and SYDVKM. This CDR3 is 18 amino acids long. DNA for the CDR3: TGTGCCAGCAGTTCACCCGGGACCCATATTTGGGTCAATCAGCCCCGGCATTTT. Its translation is CASSSPGTHIWVNQPRHF.

Ten or more counts support this clone. J is TRBJ2-5 and V is TRBV20-1, with TRBD2 as a possible D gene (5 bases). Germline V gene lookup returns CDR1 DFQATT and CDR2 SNEGSKA (reference sequence). The CDR3 length is 14 residues. Trimming cost V 2 bases and J 0 bases, with 10 bases left between them. The DNA for the CDR3 is TGCAGTGCTAGACTCTGGGAGAACCAAGAGACCCAGTACTTC. Protein sequence: CSARLWENQETQYF.

About this clone: This may be a read error: a much more frequent sequence differs by one nucleotide. The chain is built from TRBV6-1 and TRBJ2-1; D call uncertain. The CDR3 extends over 11 amino acids. V lost 7 bases and J lost 3, with 4 bases in between. From germline, CDR1 is MNHNS and CDR2 SASEGT. In nucleotides, the CDR3 is TGTGCCAGCATGGACTACAATGAGCAGTTCTTC. It yields the protein CASMDYNEQFF.

The V gene is TRBV7-8, the J gene TRBJ2-7; D possibly matches TRBD1 or TRBD2 (5 bases each). The germline CDR1 and CDR2 sequences are SGHVS and FQNEAQ. The CDR3 consists of 14 residues. V shed 2 bases and J shed 3 bases, with 11 bases lying between them. CDR3 residues: CASSLSGSGYEQYF. Here the CDR3 DNA reads TGTGCCAGCAGCTTATCAGGGAGCGGCTACGAGCAGTACTTC.

Regarding this clone: A single base separates this from a much larger clone, so it may be a read error. The sample has other DNA sequences that encode this CDR3 too. This chain uses TRBV5-1 with TRBJ2-2; 9 bases are shared with TRBD2. This CDR3 has 18 residues. V dropped 0 bases and J dropped 5; count of bases not matched to a gene: 11. Germline assignment: CDR1 SGHRS and CDR2 YFSETQ. The DNA of the CDR3 is TGCGCCAGCAGCTTGGGATCCTTAGCGGGAGTAGGGACCGGGGAGCTGTTTTTT. Translation: CASSLGSLAGVGTGELFF.

This clone occurred many times. The chain carries TRBV6-2 or TRBV6-3 and TRBJ2-2, with 10 bases fitting TRBD1. Germline assignment: CDR1 MNHEY and CDR2 SVGEGT. This CDR3 spans 16 amino acids. The J segment lost 4 bases and the V segment lost 6 bases, leaving 8 bases of the junction unmatched. CDR3 amino acids: CASRLSGTGVTGELFF. The CDR3 nucleotides read TGTGCCAGCAGACTCTCCGGGACAGGGGTCACCGGGGAGCTGTTTTTT.

This clone has just a few counts. The chain joins TRBV5-1 to TRBJ2-7, with 8 bases fitting TRBD1. Germline V CDR1 and CDR2: SGHRS, YFSETQ. Germline trimming cut 0 bases from V and 4 bases from J; bases unmatched to any gene: 0. The CDR3 loop spans 13 amino acids. This CDR3 reads CASSLGTGYEQYF. The CDR3 bases are TGCGCCAGCAGCTTGGGGACAGGGTACGAGCAGTACTTC. Using reference TRBV5-1 and TRBJ2-7 for the parts outside the CDR3, the full variable domain is KAGVTQTPRYLIKTRGQQVTLSCSPISGHRSVSWYQQTPGQGLQFLFEYFSETQRNKGNFPGRFSGRQFSNSRSEMNVSTLELGDSALYLCASSLGTGYEQYFGPGTRLTVT.

This chain joins TRBV29-1 and TRBJ1-5; 7 bases match TRBD1. In germline, CDR1 is SQVTM, CDR2 ANQGSEA. With 7 bases clipped from V and 4 bases from J, the junction kept 4 bases outside the gene matches. CDR3 length equals 12 residues. In DNA, the CDR3 is TGCAGCGCTGGGACAGCTAATCAGCCCCAGCATTTT. It codes for CSAGTANQPQHF.

V gene TRBV7-8 combines with J gene TRBJ1-2; TRBD1 might be the D (5 bases). V lost 3 bases and J 5 bases, leaving 22 bases between the germline ends. Germline V gene data show CDR1 as SGHVS and CDR2 as FQNEAQ. The CDR3 runs to 17 residues. The CDR3 nucleotides read TGTGCCAGCAGCTTGTTAAGGCAGGGAAAGACATCGTATGGCTACACCTTC. Translation: CASSLLRQGKTSYGYTF.

This clone was recorded many times. Other DNA sequences within the sample encode an identical CDR3. V usage is TRBV15 and J usage is TRBJ2-5, with 7 bases that match TRBD2. The ends lost 0 bases at V and 5 bases at J; junction bases unmatched: 0. The length of the CDR3 is 13 residues. Germline loops: CDR1 LNHNV, CDR2 YYDKDF (reference sequence). The CDR3 sequence: CATSRELAETQYF. DNA of the CDR3: TGTGCCACCAGCAGAGAACTAGCGGAGACCCAGTACTTC.

The chain couples TRBV11-2 to TRBJ2-2, with D hard to call. The CDR3 sequence is 15 residues long. The V gene lost 5 bases and the J gene lost 7 bases, with 17 bases spanning the gap. Germline-derived CDR1 and CDR2 are SGHAT and FQNNGV. As DNA, the CDR3 is TGTGCCAGCAGCCCGGCAACTGGCCAAGACGGGGAGCTGTTTTTT. It yields the protein CASSPATGQDGELFF.

Remarks on this clone: The CDR3 carries no conserved terminal phenylalanine or tryptophan, so it likely arises from a read error. The V call is TRBV9, the J call TRBJ2-7, with a tentative D call TRBD1 (6 bases). This CDR3 is 15 amino acids long. Germline CDR1 is SGDLS and CDR2 is YYNGEE. Deletions cut 0 bases from V and 6 bases from J, with 16 bases between. CDR3 DNA: TGTGCCAGCAGCGTAGGAGGGGGAAAGGGATTCGAGCAGTACCTC. Translated, it gives CASSVGGGKGFEQYL.

This clone was recorded at least ten times. V and J are TRBV6-1 and TRBJ2-3; either TRBD1 or TRBD2 may fit D (5 bases each). The CDR3 extends over 12 amino acids. The V end was cut by 6 bases, the J end by 8 bases, with 12 bases between. Per germline, CDR1 MNHNS and CDR2 SASEGT. The CDR3 reads CASSNGAGTQYF. CDR3 bases: TGTGCCAGCAGCAACGGGGCCGGTACGCAGTATTTT.

This clone occurred many times. The chain combines TRBV7-8 with TRBJ2-3, with 13 bases fitting TRBD2. V shed 5 bases and J 8 bases; nucleotides not matched to a gene: 13. Germline-derived CDR1 and CDR2 are SGHVS and FQNEAQ. The CDR3 spans 17 residues. CDR3 sequence: CASSPQGTGLAGSTQYF. The DNA of the CDR3 is TGTGCCAGCAGCCCTCAGGGCACGGGACTAGCGGGGTCTACGCAGTATTTT.

This clone appeared many times. V usage is TRBV20-1 and J usage is TRBJ2-1, with D uncertain. Trimming shortened V by 4 bases and J by 7 bases, and 20 bases separated the two germline ends. The CDR3 has 15 residues. Looked up from germline, CDR1 is DFQATT and CDR2 is SNEGSKA (reference sequence). The CDR3 DNA sequence: TGCAGTGCTACCACACTGTTGAACGCGGATAATGAGCAGTTCTTC. Encoded protein: CSATTLLNADNEQFF.

This clone appeared many times. This chain connects TRBV11-1 to TRBJ2-3, with no clear D. The CDR3 extends over 18 amino acids. CDR1 SGHAT and CDR2 FQDESV come from the germline V gene (reference sequence). The V end was cut by 6 bases, the J end by 1 base, with 23 bases between. CDR3 nucleotide sequence: TGTGCCAGCAGACATATTCCGCCCCCGGTTCAGGGCACAGATACGCAGTATTTT. It codes for CASRHIPPPVQGTDTQYF.

This clone was seen at least ten times. The chain employs TRBV30 and TRBJ2-2; D might be TRBD1 or TRBD2, each matching 5 bases. This CDR3 spans 15 amino acids. Germline V gives CDR1 GTSNPN, CDR2 SVGIG (reference sequence). With 3 bases removed from V and 6 bases from J, the gap between germline ends came to 17 bases. The CDR3 is CAWRVAPRGAGELFF. Here the CDR3 DNA reads TGTGCCTGGAGGGTAGCGCCGCGAGGGGCCGGGGAGCTGTTTTTT.

This clone has ten or more counts. Compared with germline, one end of the junction differs, possibly owing to a read error. The chain has TRBV12-3 or TRBV12-4 and TRBJ2-1; D is ambiguous. The CDR3 runs to 12 residues. The CDR3 DNA reads TGTGCCAGCAGTTTATCCCAAGGTGAGCGGTTCTTC. This translates into CASSLSQGERFF.

The V gene is TRBV6-1, the J gene TRBJ1-1; possible D gene TRBD1, 6 bases. Trimming took off 7 bases at V and 14 bases at J, with 29 bases between the two ends. The CDR3 covers 15 residues. Germline CDR1 and CDR2: MNHNS and SASEGT. The CDR3 sequence: CASMDLGHLNTEPFF. CDR3 DNA: TGTGCCAGCATGGATCTGGGACACTTGAACACTGAACCCTTCTTT.

This clone has ten or more counts. The rearrangement uses TRBV15 and TRBJ1-4, with 7 bases lining up with TRBD1. Germline CDR1 LNHNV, CDR2 YYDKDF (reference sequence). The J segment lost 5 bases and the V segment lost 1 base, leaving 7 bases of the junction unmatched. The CDR3 is 16 amino acids. This CDR3 reads CATSRVPGQPNEKLFF. Here the CDR3 DNA reads TGTGCCACCAGCAGAGTCCCGGGACAGCCAAATGAAAAACTGTTTTTT.

This clone was seen ten or more times. The J gene is TRBJ2-2, the V gene TRBV28; D is uncertain. Deletions cut 6 bases from V and 7 bases from J, with 15 bases between. Germline assignment: CDR1 MDHEN and CDR2 SYDVKM. The CDR3 is 14 residues long. The CDR3 nucleotides read TGTGCCAGCAGATCCCCCCGGGTGGGCGGGGAGCTGTTTTTT. It translates to CASRSPRVGGELFF.